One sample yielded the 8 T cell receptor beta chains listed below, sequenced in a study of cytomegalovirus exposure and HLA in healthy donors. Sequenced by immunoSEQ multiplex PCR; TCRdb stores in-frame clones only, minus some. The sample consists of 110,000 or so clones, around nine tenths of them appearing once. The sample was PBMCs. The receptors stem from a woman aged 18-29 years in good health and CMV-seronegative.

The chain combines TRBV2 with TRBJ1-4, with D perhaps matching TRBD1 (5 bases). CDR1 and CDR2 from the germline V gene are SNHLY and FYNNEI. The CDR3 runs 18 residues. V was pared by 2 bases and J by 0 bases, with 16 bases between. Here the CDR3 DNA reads TGTGCCAGCAGTGAAAGGGGACTTAGGGACCCAACTAATGAAAAACTGTTTTTT. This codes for CASSERGLRDPTNEKLFF.

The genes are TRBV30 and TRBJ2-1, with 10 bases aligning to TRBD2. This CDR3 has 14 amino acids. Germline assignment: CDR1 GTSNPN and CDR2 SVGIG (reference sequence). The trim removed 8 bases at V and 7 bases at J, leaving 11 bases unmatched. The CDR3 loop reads CAGSSGGAGNEQFF. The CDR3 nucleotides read TGTGCCGGGTCGAGCGGGGGGGCGGGAAATGAGCAGTTCTTC.

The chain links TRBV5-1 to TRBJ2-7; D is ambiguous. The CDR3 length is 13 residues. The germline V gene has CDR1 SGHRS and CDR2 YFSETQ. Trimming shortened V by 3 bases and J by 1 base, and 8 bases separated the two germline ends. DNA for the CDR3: TGCGCCAGCAGCTCCGGGTCGTCCTACGAGCAGTACTTC. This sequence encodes CASSSGSSYEQYF.

The CDR3 DNA reads as TGTGCCTGGAGTGACCTAGCGGGAGATACGCAGTATTTT. It translates to CAWSDLAGDTQYF. The chain carries TRBV30 and TRBJ2-3, with TRBD2 matching 8 bases. V lost 1 base and J lost 5; bases outside the gene matches: 2. This CDR3 region has 13 residues. Germline loops: CDR1 GTSNPN, CDR2 SVGIG (reference sequence).

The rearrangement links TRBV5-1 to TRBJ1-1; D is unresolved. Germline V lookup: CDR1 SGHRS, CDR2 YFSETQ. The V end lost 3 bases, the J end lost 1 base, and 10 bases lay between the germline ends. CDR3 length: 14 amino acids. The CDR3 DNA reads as TGCGCCAGCAGCTCCCGACCAGGGAACACTGAAGCTTTCTTT. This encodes CASSSRPGNTEAFF. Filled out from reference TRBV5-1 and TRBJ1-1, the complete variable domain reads KAGVTQTPRYLIKTRGQQVTLSCSPISGHRSVSWYQQTPGQGLQFLFEYFSETQRNKGNFPGRFSGRQFSNSRSEMNVSTLELGDSALYLCASSSRPGNTEAFFGQGTRLTVV.

The CDR3 DNA follows: TGTGCCAGCAGCCAAGATTCCAGGGGGCTGGGAGAGACCCAGTACTTC. It specifies CASSQDSRGLGETQYF. The rearrangement links TRBV14 to TRBJ2-5, with 8 positions matching TRBD1. The ends lost 0 bases at V and 4 bases at J; junction bases unmatched: 7. This CDR3 is built from 16 residues. Germline V gene sequence: CDR1 SGHDN, CDR2 FVKESK.

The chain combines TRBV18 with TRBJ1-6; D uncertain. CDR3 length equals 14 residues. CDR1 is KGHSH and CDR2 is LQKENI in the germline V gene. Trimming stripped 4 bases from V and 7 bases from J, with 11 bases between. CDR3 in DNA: TGTGCCAGCTCACAAGGCCCGGGGAATTCACCCCTCCACTTT. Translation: CASSQGPGNSPLHF.

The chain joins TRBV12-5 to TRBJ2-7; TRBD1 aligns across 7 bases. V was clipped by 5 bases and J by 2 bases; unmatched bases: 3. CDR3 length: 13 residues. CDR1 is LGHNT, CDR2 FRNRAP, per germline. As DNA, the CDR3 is TGTGCTAGTGGTACTGACAGGGCCTACGAGCAGTACTTC. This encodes CASGTDRAYEQYF.